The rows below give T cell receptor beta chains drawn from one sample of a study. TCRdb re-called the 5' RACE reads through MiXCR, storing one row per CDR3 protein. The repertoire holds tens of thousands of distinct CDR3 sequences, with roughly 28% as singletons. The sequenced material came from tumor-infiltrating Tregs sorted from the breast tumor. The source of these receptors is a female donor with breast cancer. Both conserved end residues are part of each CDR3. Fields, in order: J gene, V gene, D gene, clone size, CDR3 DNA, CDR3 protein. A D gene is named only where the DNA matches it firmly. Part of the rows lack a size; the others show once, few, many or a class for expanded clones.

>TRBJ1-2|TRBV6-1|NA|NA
TGTGCCAGCAGTGAAGCTTTAACTTTGAGGGACGGCTACACCTTC
CASSEALTLRDGYTF
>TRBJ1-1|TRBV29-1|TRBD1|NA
TGCAGCGTGGAGACAGGGGAAGAAGCTTCCTTT
CSVETGEEASF
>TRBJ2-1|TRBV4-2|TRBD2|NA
TGTGCCAGCAGCCAAGCCGGGACTAGCGGGAGAAATGAGCAGTTCTTC
CASSQAGTSGRNEQFF
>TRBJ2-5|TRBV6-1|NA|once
TGTGCCAGCAGTGATCTGGGGGAATCGGGGGAGACCCAGTACTTC
CASSDLGESGETQYF
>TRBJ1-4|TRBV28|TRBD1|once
TGTGCCAGCAGGCGAGTCAGGGGGCTGGGTGAAAAACTGTTTTTT
CASRRVRGLGEKLFF
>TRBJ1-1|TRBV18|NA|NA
TGTGCCAGCTCACTGTCGGGGGACACTGAAGCTTTCTTT
CASSLSGDTEAFF
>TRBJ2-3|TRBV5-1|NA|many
TGCGCCAGCAGTATGGGGGCCGGAGATACGCAGTATTTT
CASSMGAGDTQYF
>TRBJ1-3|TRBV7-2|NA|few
TGTGCCAGCAGCTTGCAGGGCTCTGGAAACACCATATATTTT
CASSLQGSGNTIYF
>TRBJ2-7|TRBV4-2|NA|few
TGTGCCAGCAGCCGGGAAGTCGGGGGAGAGCAGTACTTC
CASSREVGGEQYF
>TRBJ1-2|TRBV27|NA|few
TGTGCCAGCAGTTCGGACAGTATCAGCGCGCTTAACTATGGCTACACCTTC
CASSSDSISALNYGYTF
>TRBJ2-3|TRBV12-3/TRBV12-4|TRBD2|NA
TGTGCCAGCAGACGGGGGGGGCAGGTACTTTGGGATACGCAGTATTTT
CASRRGGQVLWDTQYF
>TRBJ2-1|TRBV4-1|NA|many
TGCGCCAGCAGCCAAGCTAACCTTATCTCCTACAATGAGCAGTTCTTC
CASSQANLISYNEQFF
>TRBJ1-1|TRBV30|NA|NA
TGTGCCTGGAGTAGACAGACTCCGAACACTGAAGCTTTCTTT
CAWSRQTPNTEAFF
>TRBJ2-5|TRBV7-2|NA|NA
TGTGCCAGCAGCCAAAATACAGGAGTGGAGACCCAGTACTTC
CASSQNTGVETQYF
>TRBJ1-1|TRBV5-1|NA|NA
TGCGCCAGCAGCTTGAGTGGAGAGGTGAGCACTGAAGCTTTCTTT
CASSLSGEVSTEAFF
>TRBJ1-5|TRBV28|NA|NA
TGTGCCAGCAGGGTGGGGGCTGATCAGCTCCAGCATTTT
CASRVGADQLQHF
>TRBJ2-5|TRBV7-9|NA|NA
TGTGCCAGCAGACCTCAGGGGCCCCAAGAGACCCAGTACTTC
CASRPQGPQETQYF
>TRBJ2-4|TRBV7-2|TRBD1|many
TGTGCCAGCAGACAGGGGCGACTAAACATTCAGTACTTC
CASRQGRLNIQYF
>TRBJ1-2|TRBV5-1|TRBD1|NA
TGCGCCAGCAGCTTGCAGGGGGGGGATGGCTACACCTTC
CASSLQGGDGYTF
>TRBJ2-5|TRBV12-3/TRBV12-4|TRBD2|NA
TGTGCCAGCAGCTTGACTAGCGGACCTGTCGGGACCCAGTACTTC
CASSLTSGPVGTQYF
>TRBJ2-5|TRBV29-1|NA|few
TGCAGCGTACGACCTAAGCAGGCTCAAGAGACCCAGTACTTC
CSVRPKQAQETQYF
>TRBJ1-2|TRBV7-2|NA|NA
TGTGCCAGCAGTCCGGACAGATATGGCTACACCTTC
CASSPDRYGYTF
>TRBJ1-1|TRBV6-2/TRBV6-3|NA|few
TGTGCCAGCAGTTACCGTCGGGGATCGGCTTTCTTT
CASSYRRGSAFF
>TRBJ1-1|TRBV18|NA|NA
TGTGCCAGCTCACCAGCAGGAGCGAACACTGAAGCTTTCTTT
CASSPAGANTEAFF
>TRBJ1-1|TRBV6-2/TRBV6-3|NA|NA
TGTGCCAGCAGGGAGGTAGGGAAGAACACTGAAGCTTTCTTT
CASREVGKNTEAFF
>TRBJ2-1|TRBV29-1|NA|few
TGCAGCGTTGAGGGAGCTAGGCCGAACAATGAGCAGTTCTTC
CSVEGARPNNEQFF
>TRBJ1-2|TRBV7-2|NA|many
TGTGCCAGCAGCCAACACGGAGGGGGAAGCTATGGCTACACCTTC
CASSQHGGGSYGYTF
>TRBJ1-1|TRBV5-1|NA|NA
TGCGCCAGCAGCTTGGATGATCTCGCTCGGAGCACTGAAGCTTTCTTT
CASSLDDLARSTEAFF
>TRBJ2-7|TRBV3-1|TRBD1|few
TGTGCCAGCAGCCCCGGTCCCGGGACAGGGTTCAAGCAGTACTTC
CASSPGPGTGFKQYF
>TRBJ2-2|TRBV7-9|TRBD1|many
TGTGCCAGCAGACCCGGGACAGGGAGAACCGGGGAGCTGTTTTTT
CASRPGTGRTGELFF
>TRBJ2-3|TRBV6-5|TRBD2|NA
TGTGCCAGCAACCCGGGACTAGCCCCCTCTACGCAGTATTTT
CASNPGLAPSTQYF
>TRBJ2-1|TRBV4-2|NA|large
TGTGCCAGCAGCCAAGACGGAAAGTTGCAGTTCTTC
CASSQDGKLQFF
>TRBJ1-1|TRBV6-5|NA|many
TGTGCCAGCAGTCCGACCTACAGGAAGATAAGCACTGAAGCTTTCTTT
CASSPTYRKISTEAFF
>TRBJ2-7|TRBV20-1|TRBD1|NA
TGCAGTGCTGTGGGAGAGGGGACAGGGAATTTCAACGAGCAGTACTTC
CSAVGEGTGNFNEQYF
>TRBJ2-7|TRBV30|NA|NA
TGTGCCTGGAGGGACCTCCGAGCGGTCTCCTACGAGCAGTACTTC
CAWRDLRAVSYEQYF
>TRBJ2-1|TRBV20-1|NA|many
TGCAGTGCAGGCGGAGATTACGGCAATGAGCAGTTCTTC
CSAGGDYGNEQFF
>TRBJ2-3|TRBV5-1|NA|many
TGCGCCAGCAGCTTAATTGGACTAATAAGCACAGATACGCAGTATTTT
CASSLIGLISTDTQYF
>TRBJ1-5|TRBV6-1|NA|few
TGTGCCAGCAACCCCGACAGGTCCACTAATCAGCCCCAGCATTTT
CASNPDRSTNQPQHF
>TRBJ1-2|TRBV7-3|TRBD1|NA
TGTGCCAGCAGCGGGACAGGGGGAGGCTACACCTTC
CASSGTGGGYTF
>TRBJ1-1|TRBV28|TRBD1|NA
TGTGCCAGCAGTTTAAAGGAGTCAGGGGGCTGGGGCACTGAAGCTTTCTTT
CASSLKESGGWGTEAFF
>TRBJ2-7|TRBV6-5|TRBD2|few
TGTGCCAGCAGTTTACTAGCGGGAGCAGGGTACGAGCAGTACTTC
CASSLLAGAGYEQYF
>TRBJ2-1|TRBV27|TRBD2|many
TGTGCCAGCAGGAGGGAGGGAGGCAACAATGAGCAGTTCTTC
CASRREGGNNEQFF
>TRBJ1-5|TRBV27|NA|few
TGTGCCAGCAGCACGATAGGTGGAGGCAATCAGCCCCAGCATTTT
CASSTIGGGNQPQHF
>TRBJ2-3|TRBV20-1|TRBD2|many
TGCAGTGCCGCCACCGTAGGGCGGGAGAGGAGAGATACGCAGTATTTT
CSAATVGRERRDTQYF
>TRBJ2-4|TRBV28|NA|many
TGTGCCAGCAGTCCCGACAGCCTAGCCAAAAACATTCAGTACTTC
CASSPDSLAKNIQYF
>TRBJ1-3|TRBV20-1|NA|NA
TGCAGTGCTAGAGATCGGCCCCACTCTGGAAACACCATATATTTT
CSARDRPHSGNTIYF
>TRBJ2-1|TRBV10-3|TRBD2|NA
TGTGCCATCAGTGAGCCAAGACTAGCGGGGGAAGCCAATGAGCAGTTCTTC
CAISEPRLAGEANEQFF
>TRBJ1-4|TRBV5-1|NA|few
TGCGCCAGCAGTTCCGGCGGGAGAGGCGAAAAACTGTTTTTT
CASSSGGRGEKLFF
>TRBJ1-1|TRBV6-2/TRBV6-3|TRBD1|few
TGTGCCAGCAGTTACTCGATGTGGACAGGGGGTCAGAACACTGAAGCTTTCTTT
CASSYSMWTGGQNTEAFF
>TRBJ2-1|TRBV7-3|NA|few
TGTGCCAGCAGCCCCCAGGGGTATGGGGGCAATGAGCAGCTCTTC
CASSPQGYGGNEQLF
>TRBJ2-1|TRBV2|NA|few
TGTGCCAGCAGCATCTACAATGAGCAGTTCTTC
CASSIYNEQFF
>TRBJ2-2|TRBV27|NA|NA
TGTGCCAGCAGCTGGGGCAGGGGAACCGGGGAGCTGTTTTTT
CASSWGRGTGELFF
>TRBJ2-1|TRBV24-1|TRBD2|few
TGTGCCACCAGTGACTCTAGCGGGGGGGCCTCCAATGAGCAGTTCTTC
CATSDSSGGASNEQFF
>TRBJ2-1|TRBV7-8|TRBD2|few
TGTGCCAGCAGCCTGGAGGGACTAGCTGTCCATGAGCAGTTCTTC
CASSLEGLAVHEQFF